This TCR beta chain was sequenced during a study of cytomegalovirus exposure and HLA in healthy donors. Whole-study context: Unique TCRs from HLA-typed donors, 65 million to 85 million of them, were held in an early data release. Broader study findings: Cytomegalovirus-associated status was assigned to some 160 TCR beta chains.

To note about this clone: Antigen specificity is unknown.

The PCR contained 60 Vbeta and 13 Jbeta primers. The table came from immunoSEQ multiplex PCR; TCRdb's copy has only in-frame clones and leaves some out. In the table there are under 200,000 clones, approximately 77% of which are singletons. Germline CDR1 and CDR2: SQVTM and ANQGSEA. The CDR3 runs 14 residues. V was trimmed by 4 bases and J by 0 bases, leaving 10 bases between them. This receptor was identified in a female donor in good health and CMV-seronegative. V is TRBV29-1 and J is TRBJ1-5; possibly TRBD1 for D (5 bases). The source material was PBMCs. CDR3 protein: CSVGGGYSNQPQHF. The CDR3 DNA follows: TGCAGCGTTGGGGGGGGGTATAGCAATCAGCCCCAGCATTTT. Variable domain in full (rest from reference TRBV29-1 and TRBJ1-5): SAVISQKPSRDICQRGTSLTIQCQVDSQVTMMFWYRQQPGQSLTLIATANQGSEATYESGFVIDKFPISRPNLTFSTLTVSNMSPEDSSIYLCSVGGGYSNQPQHFGDGTRLSIL.